This T cell receptor (beta chain) derives from a study of shared clonotypes between healthy human individuals. V was trimmed by 0 bases and J by 7 bases, leaving 21 bases between them. The CDR3 consists of 17 residues. Germline assignment: CDR1 SGHVS and CDR2 FQNEAQ. Assay runs were performed at deep level. Profiled with immunoSEQ multiplex PCR; TCRdb holds only in-frame clones, not every one. The data hold about 690,000 clones, with roughly 87% observed a single time. This sequence was found in a man aged 18 to 29 in good health. Some clones in this sample may be carry-over from other donors' samples. Sequencing used memory CD8+ T cells from PBMCs. Specified subset: CD45RO+ cells pooled with CCR7-negative TemRA cells. The J gene is TRBJ1-2, the V gene TRBV7-8, with D possibly TRBD1 on 6 matching bases. The CDR3 bases are TGTGCCAGCAGCTTAGCACCAACCGGGGGGGCTAGCGGTGGCTACACCTTC. It is translated as CASSLAPTGGASGGYTF. Drawing the rest from reference TRBV7-8 and TRBJ1-2, the complete variable domain is GAGVSQSPRYKVAKRGQDVALRCDPISGHVSLFWYQQALGQGPEFLTYFQNEAQLDKSGLPSDRFFAERPEGSVSTLKIQRTQQEDSAVYLCASSLAPTGGASGGYTFGSGTRLTVV.